One and the same sample provided the 7 T cell receptor beta chains below, sequenced in a study of metastatic and nonmetastatic thyroid tumors. MiXCR reprocessed the PCR reads for TCRdb. The sample contains some 25,000 clones, around a fifth of which appear only once. Thyroid surgery had not been preceded by any treatment in any patient. The source material was blood. All receptors derive from a male donor with papillary thyroid cancer or a benign thyroid nodule (not recorded which). Some clones in this sample may be carry-over from other donors' samples.

This clone was observed many times. Just one base apart from a much larger clone, this may be a read error. The chain couples TRBV6-1 to TRBJ2-5; 9 bases align to TRBD2. The germline gives CDR1 MNHNS, CDR2 SASEGT. The CDR3 is made up of 14 amino acids. The ends lost 11 bases at V and 4 bases at J; junction bases unmatched: 11. The chain's CDR3 is CAGGGGVGIETQYF. The DNA of the CDR3 is TGTGCCGGCGGGGGGGGCGTTGGAATAGAGACCCAGTACTTC.

V usage is TRBV19 and J usage is TRBJ2-3; TRBD2 agrees at 7 bases. The CDR3 sequence is 16 residues long. Germline lookup yields CDR1 LNHDA and CDR2 SQIVND (reference sequence). Trimming removed 3 bases from V and 2 bases from J; junction bases left unmatched: 8. The DNA of the CDR3 is TGTGCCAGTAGTATCCTAGCGGTAGTCCCCACAGATACGCAGTATTTT. This gives the protein CASSILAVVPTDTQYF. The variable domain in full, completed from reference TRBV19 and TRBJ2-3, reads DGGITQSPKYLFRKEGQNVTLSCEQNLNHDAMYWYRQDPGQGLRLIYYSQIVNDFQKGDIAEGYSVSREKKESFPLTVTSAQKNPTAFYLCASSILAVVPTDTQYFGPGTRLTVL.

In its sample, this clone ranks as medium-sized (0.01 to 0.1%). The chain combines TRBV27 with TRBJ2-1; D is uncertain. Trimming stripped 5 bases from V and 9 bases from J, with 11 bases between. CDR1 and CDR2 (germline): MNHEY, SMNVEV (reference sequence). The CDR3 is made up of 12 amino acids. In nucleotides, the CDR3 is TGTGCCAGCAGTAACCGACCCCCTGAGCAGTTCTTC. Protein sequence: CASSNRPPEQFF.

The CDR3, as DNA: TGTGCCAGCAGCCCACCTGGACTAGCGGGCCTTGATGAGCAGTTCTTC. This translates into CASSPPGLAGLDEQFF. The chain joins TRBV11-2 to TRBJ2-1, with TRBD2 matching 11 bases. Germline assignment: CDR1 SGHAT and CDR2 FQNNGV. V gave up 5 bases and J gave up 8 bases; unmatched junction bases: 11. CDR3 length equals 16 residues.

With regard to this clone: At one end the junction does not follow the germline gene, possibly because of a read error. CDR3 region: CATSPTPNTYEQYF. The CDR3 DNA is TGTGCCACCAGTCCCACCCCTAATACTTACGAGCAGTACTTC. V usage is TRBV27 and J usage is TRBJ2-7; D remains unclear. The CDR3 is made up of 14 amino acids. CDR1 is MNHEY and CDR2 is SMNVEV in the germline V gene (reference sequence).

Ten or more counts support this clone. The chain employs TRBV3-1 and TRBJ1-2, with 8 bases identical to TRBD1. CDR1 and CDR2 from the germline V gene are LGHDT and YNNKEL (reference sequence). After removal of 0 bases from V and 6 bases from J, the junction contained 3 bases not matched to a gene. This CDR3 is built from 14 residues. CDR3 bases: TGTGCCAGCAGCCAAGACAGGGGGCCCCATGGCTACACCTTC. This translates into CASSQDRGPHGYTF.

This clone was detected ten times or more. The chain couples TRBV4-1 to TRBJ2-5; 7 nucleotides line up with TRBD1. This CDR3 contains 14 residues. Germline V lookup: CDR1 MGHRA, CDR2 YSYEKL. V lost 4 bases to trimming and J lost 5 bases; unmatched junction nucleotides: 7. The CDR3 sequence: CASSRETGTETQYF. In DNA, the CDR3 is TGCGCCAGCAGCCGAGAGACAGGGACGGAGACCCAGTACTTC.